This T cell receptor (beta chain) stems from a study of T cell responses to AZD1222 COVID-19 vaccine (dated by TCRdb to the early 2020s). Context from the whole study: A total of 233 trial participants underwent TCR sequencing, of whom 200 to 220 had received two doses of AZD1222 and approximately 26 had received two doses of the MenACWY control vaccine. Trial participants were enrolled by age into 18-55, 56-69 and 70-plus year subgroups, with about 150, 27 and 61 TCR-sequenced participants respectively.

For this clone: What antigen it recognizes has not been identified. Nothing much larger sits one base from this clone, and base qualities are not available.

The sample's time point, from its label and the paper: about 28 days (+/-7) after the second vaccine dose. Because spike-specific TCR depth and breadth did not differ between the two schedules, AZD1222 recipients who got a second dose at roughly 4 weeks were pooled with those who got a second dose at roughly 12 weeks. Vaccinee samples came from UK trials COV001 and COV002, including a single-blind randomized controlled phase 2/3 trial of AZD1222 (ChAdOx1 nCoV-19) in healthy adults. For TCRbeta chain sequencing, PBMC samples from trial participants were taken at day 0 and at day 28 after the second dose. The CDR3 regions of human TCRbeta chains were subjected to immunosequencing. The study's processing was this. TCRs in the repertoires were matched against a reference library of SARS-CoV-2-specific TCRs that had been generated with the MIRA antigen-specificity platform. Breadth was defined as the fraction of unique TCRs that were SARS-CoV-2-associated. Depth was defined as the fraction of total T cells that were SARS-CoV-2-associated. Using the MIRA data, each spike-specific TCR was mapped to the spike region that the TCR reacts to and placed in a CD4 or CD8 class. Log10-transformed breadth and depth values were compared by one-way ANOVA with Sidak's multiple comparisons tests. As stored in TCRdb, this immuneACCESS dataset retains in-frame rearrangements with V and J assigned. A fraction of the clones does not appear; measured against another copy, unresolved V genes explain less than half of the discrepancy, and the remainder lacks a known reason. The DNA gave D and trimming, while V, J and clone size come from that table. The sample has about 120,000 clones on record, roughly 91% of them singletons. The ten largest clones add up to approximately 5% of the sample.

The full study reports these points: Most participants were white British and females outnumbered males, and the authors suggested that clonal diversity may have been underestimated. Epitopes outside the regions mutated in the B.1.351 and B.1.1.7 variants were reportedly recognized by nearly half of the unique spike-specific TCRs. No day 14 peak-response samples were available, so repertoires were characterized only after the peak T cell response. The 56-69-year group was small, and its depth increase did not reach significance, likely because of low power. Conclusions about previously exposed vaccinees were limited because only a handful of AZD1222 recipients were SARS-CoV-2 seropositive at baseline. The vaccine-associated CD4 TCRs covered the entire spike protein, and the dominant responses fell in regions 160-218 and 743-854. After two AZD1222 doses, both the breadth and the depth of spike-specific TCRs were significantly higher than at day 0 and than in MenACWY recipients.

V ends up 1 base short and J 5 bases short, with an unmatched junction base count of 2. The germline V gene yields MGHRA for CDR1 and YSYEKL for CDR2. From cysteine to phenylalanine, the CDR3 is 15 amino acids long. CDR3 DNA only is kept here, 45 bases in frame from base 1. The chain uses TRBV4-1 and TRBJ1-4, with 9 bases aligning to TRBD1. The receptor comes from an adult who received the AZD1222 COVID-19 vaccine. This material consisted of peripheral blood, taken 28 days after the second AZD1222 dose. The nucleotides are TGCGCCAGCAGCCAAGCCGGGACAGGGAATGAAAAACTGTTTTTT. The encoded protein is CASSQAGTGNEKLFF.